The source of this T cell receptor beta chain is a study of identical twins. Template switching added a universal primer site; cDNA carried unique molecular identifiers. TCRdb used MiXCR to reprocess the 5' RACE reads, holding one entry per CDR3 protein. This table holds around 570,000 distinct CDR3 sequences, around a tenth found once. This clonotype has a count of ten or more. The germline gives CDR1 SEHNR, CDR2 FQNEAQ (reference sequence). The CDR3 spans 15 residues. Between the trimmed V and J ends, which lost 3 bases and 2 bases, there was a span of 13 bases. Among all donors, each was a healthy Caucasian. The same specimen was also included in a second study, on yellow fever vaccine responses in identical twins.

The chain is built from TRBV7-9 and TRBJ2-5; D perhaps matches TRBD1 (6 bases). Sequencing used PBMCs. This clonotype was sampled from a young woman in good health. The CDR3 region is CASSFFGTKQETQYF. CDR3 DNA: TGTGCCAGCAGCTTCTTCGGGACAAAACAAGAGACCCAGTACTTC.